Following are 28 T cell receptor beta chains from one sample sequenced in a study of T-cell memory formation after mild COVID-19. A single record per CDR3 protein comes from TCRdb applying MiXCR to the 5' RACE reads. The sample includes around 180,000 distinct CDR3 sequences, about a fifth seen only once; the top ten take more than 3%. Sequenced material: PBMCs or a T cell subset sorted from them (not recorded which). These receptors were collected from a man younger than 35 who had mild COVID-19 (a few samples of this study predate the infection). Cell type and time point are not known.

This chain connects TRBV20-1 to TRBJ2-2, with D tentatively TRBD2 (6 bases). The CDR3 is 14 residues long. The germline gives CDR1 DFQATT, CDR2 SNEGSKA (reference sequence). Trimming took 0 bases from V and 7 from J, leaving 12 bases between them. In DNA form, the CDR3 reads TGCAGTGCTAGAGACTCGCGGGGCGACGGGGAGCTGTTTTTT. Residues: CSARDSRGDGELFF.

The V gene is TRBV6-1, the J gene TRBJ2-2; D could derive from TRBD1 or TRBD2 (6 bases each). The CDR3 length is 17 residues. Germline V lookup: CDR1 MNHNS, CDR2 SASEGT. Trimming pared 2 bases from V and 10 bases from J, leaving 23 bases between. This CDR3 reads CASSEIVSGGAVLELFF. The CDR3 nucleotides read TGTGCCAGCAGTGAAATCGTTTCCGGGGGCGCGGTGTTGGAGCTGTTTTTT.

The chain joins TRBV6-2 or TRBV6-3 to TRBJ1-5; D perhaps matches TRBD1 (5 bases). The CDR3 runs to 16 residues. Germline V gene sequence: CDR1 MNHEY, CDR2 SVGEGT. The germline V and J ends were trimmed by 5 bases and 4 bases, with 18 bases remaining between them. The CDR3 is CASSRHSGGKNQPQHF. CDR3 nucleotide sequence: TGTGCCAGCAGTCGTCACAGTGGGGGGAAAAATCAGCCCCAGCATTTT.

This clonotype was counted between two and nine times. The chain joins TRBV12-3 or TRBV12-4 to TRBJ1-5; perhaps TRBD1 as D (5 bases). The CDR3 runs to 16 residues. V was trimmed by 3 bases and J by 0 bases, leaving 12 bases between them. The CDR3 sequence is CASSFRGHYSNQPQHF. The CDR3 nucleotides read TGTGCCAGCAGTTTCCGGGGCCACTATAGCAATCAGCCCCAGCATTTT.

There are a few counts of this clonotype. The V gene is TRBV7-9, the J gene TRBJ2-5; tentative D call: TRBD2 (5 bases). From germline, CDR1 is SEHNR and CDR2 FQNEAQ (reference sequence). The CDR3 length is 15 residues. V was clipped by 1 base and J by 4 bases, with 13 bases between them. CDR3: CASSLGGLSGETQYF. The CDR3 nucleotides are TGTGCCAGCAGCTTAGGTGGACTCTCGGGAGAGACCCAGTACTTC.

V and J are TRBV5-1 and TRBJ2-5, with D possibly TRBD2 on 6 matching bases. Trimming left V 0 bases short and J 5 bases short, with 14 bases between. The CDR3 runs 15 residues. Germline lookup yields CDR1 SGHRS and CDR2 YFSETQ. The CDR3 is CASSLDPGEWETQYF. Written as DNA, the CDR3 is TGCGCCAGCAGCTTGGATCCGGGAGAATGGGAGACCCAGTACTTC.

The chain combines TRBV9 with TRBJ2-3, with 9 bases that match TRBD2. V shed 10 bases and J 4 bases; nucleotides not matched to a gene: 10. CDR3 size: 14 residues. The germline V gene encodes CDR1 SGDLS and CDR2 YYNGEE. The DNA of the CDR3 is TGTGCCTCCAAGCGGGGGGCCGGGGCAGATACGCAGTATTTT. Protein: CASKRGAGADTQYF.

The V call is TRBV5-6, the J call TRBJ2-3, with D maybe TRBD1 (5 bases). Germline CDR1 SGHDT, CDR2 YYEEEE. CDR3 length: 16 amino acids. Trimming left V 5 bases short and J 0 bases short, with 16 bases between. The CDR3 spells CASSVFGQGSTDTQYF. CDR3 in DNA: TGTGCCAGCAGTGTCTTCGGACAAGGAAGCACAGATACGCAGTATTTT.

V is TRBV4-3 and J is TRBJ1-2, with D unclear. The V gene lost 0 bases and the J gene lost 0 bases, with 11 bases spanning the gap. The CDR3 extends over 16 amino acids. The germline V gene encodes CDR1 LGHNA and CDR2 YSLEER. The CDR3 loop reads CASSQDTGTSNYGYTF. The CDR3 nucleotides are TGCGCCAGCAGCCAAGATACCGGCACATCTAACTATGGCTACACCTTC.

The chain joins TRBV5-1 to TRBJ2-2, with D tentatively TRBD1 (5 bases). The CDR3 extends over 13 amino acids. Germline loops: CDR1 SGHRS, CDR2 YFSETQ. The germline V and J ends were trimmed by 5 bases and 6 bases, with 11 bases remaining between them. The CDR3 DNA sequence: TGCGCCAGCAGAGTAGCAGGGTCCGGGGAGCTGTTTTTT. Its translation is CASRVAGSGELFF.

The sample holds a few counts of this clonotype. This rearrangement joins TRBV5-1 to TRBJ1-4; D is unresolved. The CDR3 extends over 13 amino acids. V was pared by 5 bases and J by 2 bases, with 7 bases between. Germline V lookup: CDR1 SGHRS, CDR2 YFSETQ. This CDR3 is CASREGTNEKLFF. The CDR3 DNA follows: TGCGCCAGCAGAGAAGGCACTAATGAAAAACTGTTTTTT.

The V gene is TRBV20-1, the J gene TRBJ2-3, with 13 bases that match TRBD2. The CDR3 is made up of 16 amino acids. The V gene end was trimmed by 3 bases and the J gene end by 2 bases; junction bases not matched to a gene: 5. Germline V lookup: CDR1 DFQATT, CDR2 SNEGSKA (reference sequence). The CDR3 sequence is CSARTSGGPITDTQYF. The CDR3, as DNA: TGCAGTGCTAGGACTAGCGGGGGGCCGATCACAGATACGCAGTATTTT.

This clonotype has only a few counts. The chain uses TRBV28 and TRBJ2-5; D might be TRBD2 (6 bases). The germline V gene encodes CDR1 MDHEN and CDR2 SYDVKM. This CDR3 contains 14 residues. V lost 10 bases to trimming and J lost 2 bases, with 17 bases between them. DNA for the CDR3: TGTGCCACCTTTCTGGGGGGTAGGCAAGAGACCCAGTACTTC. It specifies CATFLGGRQETQYF.

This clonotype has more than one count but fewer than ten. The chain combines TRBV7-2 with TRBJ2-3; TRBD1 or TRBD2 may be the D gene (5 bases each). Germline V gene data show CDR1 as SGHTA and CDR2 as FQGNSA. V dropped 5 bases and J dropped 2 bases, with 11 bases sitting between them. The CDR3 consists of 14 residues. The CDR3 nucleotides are TGTGCCAGCAGCCAGACGGGGACCACAGATACGCAGTATTTT. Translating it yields CASSQTGTTDTQYF.

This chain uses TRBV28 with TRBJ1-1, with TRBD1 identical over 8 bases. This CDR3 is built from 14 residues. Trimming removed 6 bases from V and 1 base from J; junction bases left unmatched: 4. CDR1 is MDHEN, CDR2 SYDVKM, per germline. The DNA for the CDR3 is TGTGCCAGCAGAACAGGGGGACGGAACACTGAAGCTTTCTTT. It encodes CASRTGGRNTEAFF.

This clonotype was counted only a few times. The CDR3: CASSPMGQLHEKLFF. For the CDR3, the DNA is TGTGCCAGCTCACCTATGGGACAGCTCCATGAAAAACTGTTTTTT. J is TRBJ1-4 and V is TRBV18, with 7 positions matching TRBD1. J lost 6 bases, V lost 3 bases, and 7 bases had no gene match. The germline V gene encodes CDR1 KGHSH and CDR2 LQKENI. CDR3 size: 15 residues.

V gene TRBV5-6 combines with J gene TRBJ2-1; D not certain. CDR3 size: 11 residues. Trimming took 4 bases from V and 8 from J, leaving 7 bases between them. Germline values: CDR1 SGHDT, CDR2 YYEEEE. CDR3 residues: CASSKWHEQFF. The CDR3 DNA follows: TGTGCCAGCAGCAAATGGCATGAGCAGTTCTTC. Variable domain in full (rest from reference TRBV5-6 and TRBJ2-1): DAGVTQSPTHLIKTRGQQVTLRCSPKSGHDTVSWYQQALGQGPQFIFQYYEEEERQRGNFPDRFSGHQFPNYSSELNVNALLLGDSALYLCASSKWHEQFFGPGTRLTVL.

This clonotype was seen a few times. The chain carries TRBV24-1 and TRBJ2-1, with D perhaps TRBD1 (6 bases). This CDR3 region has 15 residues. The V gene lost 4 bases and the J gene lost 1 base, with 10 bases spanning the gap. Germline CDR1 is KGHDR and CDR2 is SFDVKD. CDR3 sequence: CATSDPRGSYNEQFF. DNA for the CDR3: TGTGCCACCAGTGACCCGAGGGGGTCCTACAATGAGCAGTTCTTC.

CDR3 nucleotide sequence: TGCAGCGCCGCCGGGACAGGGTCCGAGACCCAGTACTTC. Translated, it gives CSAAGTGSETQYF. The chain employs TRBV29-1 and TRBJ2-5, with 9 bases aligning to TRBD1. The CDR3 has 13 amino acids. V gave up 7 bases and J gave up 5 bases; unmatched junction bases: 8. Germline CDR1 is SQVTM and CDR2 is ANQGSEA. Variable domain in full (rest from reference TRBV29-1 and TRBJ2-5): SAVISQKPSRDICQRGTSLTIQCQVDSQVTMMFWYRQQPGQSLTLIATANQGSEATYESGFVIDKFPISRPNLTFSTLTVSNMSPEDSSIYLCSAAGTGSETQYFGPGTRLLVL.

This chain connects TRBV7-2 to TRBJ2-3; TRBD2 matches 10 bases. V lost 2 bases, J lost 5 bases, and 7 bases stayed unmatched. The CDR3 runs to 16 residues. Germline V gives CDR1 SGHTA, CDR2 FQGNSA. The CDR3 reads CASSLRASGGRDTQYF. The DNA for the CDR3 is TGTGCCAGCAGCTTACGGGCTAGCGGGGGTCGAGATACGCAGTATTTT.

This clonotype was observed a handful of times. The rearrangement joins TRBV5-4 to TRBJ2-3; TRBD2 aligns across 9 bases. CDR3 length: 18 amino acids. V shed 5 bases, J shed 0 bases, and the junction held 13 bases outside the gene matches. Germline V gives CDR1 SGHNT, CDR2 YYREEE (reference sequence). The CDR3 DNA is TGTGCCAGCAGGGCCGGGACTAGCCCGGTCCCGAGCACAGATACGCAGTATTTT. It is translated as CASRAGTSPVPSTDTQYF. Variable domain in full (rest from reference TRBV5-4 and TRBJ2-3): ETGVTQSPTHLIKTRGQQVTLRCSSQSGHNTVSWYQQALGQGPQFIFQYYREEENGRGNFPPRFSGLQFPNYSSELNVNALELDDSALYLCASRAGTSPVPSTDTQYFGPGTRLTVL.

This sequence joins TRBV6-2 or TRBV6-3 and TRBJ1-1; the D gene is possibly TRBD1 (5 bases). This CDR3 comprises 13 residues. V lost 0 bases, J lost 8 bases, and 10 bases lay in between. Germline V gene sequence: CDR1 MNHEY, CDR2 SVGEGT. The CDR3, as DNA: TGTGCCAGCAGTTACTCAGGGACGTTCGAAGCTTTCTTT. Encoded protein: CASSYSGTFEAFF.

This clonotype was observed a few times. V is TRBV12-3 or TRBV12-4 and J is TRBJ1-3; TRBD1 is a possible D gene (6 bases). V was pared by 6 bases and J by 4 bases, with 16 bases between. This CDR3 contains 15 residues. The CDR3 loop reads CASRAESGEGNTIYF. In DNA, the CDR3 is TGTGCCAGCAGGGCGGAGTCAGGGGAGGGAAACACCATATATTTT.

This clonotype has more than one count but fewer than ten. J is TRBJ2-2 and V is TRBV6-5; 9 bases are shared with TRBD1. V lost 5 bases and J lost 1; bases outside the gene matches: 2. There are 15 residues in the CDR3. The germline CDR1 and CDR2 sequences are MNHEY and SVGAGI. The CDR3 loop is CASSRQGVNTGELFF. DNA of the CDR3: TGTGCCAGCAGTCGACAGGGGGTGAACACCGGGGAGCTGTTTTTT.

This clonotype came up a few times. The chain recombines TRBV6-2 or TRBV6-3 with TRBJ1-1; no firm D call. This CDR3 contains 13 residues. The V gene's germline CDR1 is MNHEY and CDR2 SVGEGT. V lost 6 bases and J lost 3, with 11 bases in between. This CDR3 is CASSLWVDTEAFF. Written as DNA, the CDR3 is TGTGCCAGCAGCCTCTGGGTTGACACTGAAGCTTTCTTT.

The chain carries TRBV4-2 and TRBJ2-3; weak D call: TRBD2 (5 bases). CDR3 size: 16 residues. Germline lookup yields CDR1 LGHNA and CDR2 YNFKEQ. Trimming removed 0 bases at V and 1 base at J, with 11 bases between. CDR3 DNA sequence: TGTGCCAGCAGCCAAGATCTATACGGGGGCACAGATACGCAGTATTTT. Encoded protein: CASSQDLYGGTDTQYF.

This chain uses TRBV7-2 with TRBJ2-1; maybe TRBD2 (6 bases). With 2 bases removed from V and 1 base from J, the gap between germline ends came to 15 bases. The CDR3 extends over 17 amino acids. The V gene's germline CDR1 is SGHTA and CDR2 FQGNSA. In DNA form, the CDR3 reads TGTGCCAGCAGCTTATGGTATGGGGCGGGGTCCTACAATGAGCAGTTCTTC. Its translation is CASSLWYGAGSYNEQFF.

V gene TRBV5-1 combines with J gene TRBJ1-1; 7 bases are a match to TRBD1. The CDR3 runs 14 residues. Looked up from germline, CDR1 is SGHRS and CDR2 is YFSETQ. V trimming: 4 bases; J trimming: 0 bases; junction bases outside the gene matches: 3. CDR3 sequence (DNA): TGCGCCAGCAGCATGGGACAGTTGAACACTGAAGCTTTCTTT. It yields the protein CASSMGQLNTEAFF.